Following are 3 T cell receptor beta chains from one sample sequenced in a study of cytomegalovirus exposure and HLA in healthy donors. The study ran its PCR with 60 Vbeta and 13 Jbeta primers. This table comes from immunoSEQ multiplex PCR, and its TCRdb copy is limited to in-frame clones, with some not included. The data show 100,000 or so clones, 63% seen once. The specimen was PBMCs. The receptors stem from a woman younger than 45 in good health and CMV-seronegative.

This chain joins TRBV19 and TRBJ2-6; D may be TRBD2 (5 bases). Germline V gene lookup returns CDR1 LNHDA and CDR2 SQIVND (reference sequence). The CDR3 extends over 16 amino acids. With 7 bases removed from V and 0 bases from J, the gap between germline ends came to 13 bases. This CDR3 reads CASTGKTHSGANVLTF. The CDR3, as DNA: TGTGCCAGTACGGGGAAGACTCACTCTGGGGCCAACGTCCTGACTTTC.

The V call is TRBV7-2, the J call TRBJ2-3; D may be TRBD2 (6 bases). Germline V gene data show CDR1 as SGHTA and CDR2 as FQGNSA. The CDR3 loop spans 16 amino acids. The V end was cut by 3 bases, the J end by 2 bases, with 15 bases between. CDR3 loop: CASSFVWRDVTDTQYF. CDR3 coding DNA: TGTGCCAGCAGCTTCGTGTGGCGGGACGTCACAGATACGCAGTATTTT.

Details on this clone: One end of the junction varies from germline; a read error may be responsible. This chain connects TRBV7-9 to TRBJ2-1; D not resolved. Germline V gene sequence: CDR1 SEHNR, CDR2 FQNEAQ (reference sequence). This CDR3 spans 12 amino acids. The CDR3 coding sequence is TGTTCCAGCAGCTCAAGTTACGGTGAGCAGTTCTTC. This translates into CSSSSSYGEQFF.